These 20 T cell receptor beta chains share one sample of origin, sequenced in a study of T cell repertoires in cytomegalovirus infection. A single record per CDR3 protein comes from TCRdb applying MiXCR to the reads. The sample holds about 740,000 distinct CDR3 sequences; approximately 34% are singletons and the top ten take under 3%. The sample consisted of PBMCs. These receptors were obtained from a human donor in good health (CMV status not recorded). Some clones in this sample may be carry-over from other donors' samples.

Remarks on this clonotype: A much bigger clone sits one base away, suggesting this may be a read error. Here the CDR3 omits its conserved ending phenylalanine or tryptophan, so a read error is the likely source. The J gene is TRBJ2-4, the V gene TRBV12-3 or TRBV12-4; possible D gene TRBD1, 6 bases. This CDR3 is built from 16 residues. V was trimmed by 6 bases and J by 0 bases, leaving 15 bases between them. In DNA form, the CDR3 reads TGTGCCAGCAGCGACGACAGGACTCTAGCCAAAAACATTCAGTACTGC. Its translation is CASSDDRTLAKNIQYC.

The rearrangement joins TRBV10-3 to TRBJ1-2; perhaps TRBD1 as D (5 bases). Germline CDR1 ENHRY, CDR2 SYGVKD. The CDR3 is 16 amino acids. Trimming took off 3 bases at V and 0 bases at J, with 14 bases between the two ends. The CDR3: CAISEFGALANYGYTF. CDR3 coding DNA: TGTGCCATCAGTGAATTCGGGGCCTTAGCTAACTATGGCTACACCTTC.

The chain joins TRBV7-2 to TRBJ2-7; D is undetermined. Germline CDR1 is SGHTA and CDR2 is FQGNSA. There are 15 residues in the CDR3. The V gene lost 0 bases and the J gene lost 6 bases, with 15 bases spanning the gap. The CDR3 spells CASSLAGEPFGEQYF. CDR3 nucleotides: TGTGCCAGCAGCTTAGCAGGTGAACCGTTCGGCGAGCAGTACTTC.

V and J are TRBV5-4 and TRBJ2-2; 8 nucleotides line up with TRBD2. The CDR3 runs 16 residues. The trim removed 3 bases at V and 2 bases at J, leaving 6 bases unmatched. The germline CDR1 and CDR2 sequences are SGHNT and YYREEE (reference sequence). The CDR3 reads CASSSWTSRNTGELFF. Here the CDR3 DNA reads TGTGCCAGCAGCTCATGGACTAGCCGAAACACCGGGGAGCTGTTTTTT.

The CDR3 bases are TGTGCCAGCAGACACAGCCCCTCCCTGCAGGCAAACACTGAAGCTTTCTTT. Amino acid sequence: CASRHSPSLQANTEAFF. V and J are TRBV2 and TRBJ1-1; D ambiguous. Germline CDR1 is SNHLY and CDR2 is FYNNEI. The CDR3 covers 17 residues. The germline V and J ends were trimmed by 6 bases and 2 bases, with 22 bases remaining between them.

CDR3 sequence reads: CSVAWGVRPYEQYF. The CDR3 DNA follows: TGCAGCGTCGCTTGGGGGGTAAGACCCTACGAGCAGTACTTC. V is TRBV29-1 and J is TRBJ2-7; D is possibly TRBD2 (6 bases). This CDR3 has 14 amino acids. Between the trimmed V and J ends, which lost 6 bases and 2 bases, there was a span of 17 bases. Germline assignment: CDR1 SQVTM and CDR2 ANQGSEA.

This clonotype was found a few times. The rearrangement joins TRBV7-2 to TRBJ1-4; the D is unclear. Trimming shortened V by 2 bases and J by 6 bases, and 16 bases separated the two germline ends. Germline CDR1 SGHTA, CDR2 FQGNSA. The CDR3 runs 16 residues. The CDR3 is CASSLLGRGSDEKLFF. The DNA of the CDR3 is TGTGCCAGCAGCTTACTAGGGCGCGGGTCGGATGAAAAACTGTTTTTT.

The sample holds a few counts of this clonotype. The chain has TRBV4-1 and TRBJ2-3, with 7 bases that match TRBD2. Looked up from germline, CDR1 is MGHRA and CDR2 is YSYEKL. CDR3 length: 15 residues. With V trimmed by 1 base and J by 5 bases, 6 bases remained unmatched. The CDR3 DNA reads as TGCGCCAGCAGCCAAGGCGACGGGGAGGGAGATACGCAGTATTTT. Protein sequence: CASSQGDGEGDTQYF.

Comment on this clonotype: The junction shows a germline mismatch at one end, possibly a read error. The V call is TRBV9, the J call TRBJ2-3; D possibly corresponds to TRBD2 (5 bases). The CDR3 spans 16 residues. Per the germline V gene, CDR1 is SGDLS and CDR2 is YYNGEE. CDR3 in amino acids: CTSSGATVTSTDTQYF. The CDR3 bases are TGTACCAGCAGCGGAGCCACAGTTACTAGCACAGATACGCAGTATTTT.

V gene TRBV7-6 combines with J gene TRBJ2-1, with a possible D match to TRBD1 (6 bases). Trimming cost V 1 base and J 7 bases, with 11 bases left between them. CDR3 length equals 14 residues. Per the germline V gene, CDR1 is SGHVS and CDR2 is FNYEAQ. The CDR3 sequence is CASSLGTGQNEQFF. In DNA, the CDR3 is TGTGCCAGCAGCTTAGGGACTGGACAGAATGAGCAGTTCTTC.

The chain has TRBV2 and TRBJ2-7, with 13 bases identical to TRBD2. V lost 0 bases, J lost 5 bases, and 4 bases stayed unmatched. Germline V gene data show CDR1 as SNHLY and CDR2 as FYNNEI. CDR3 size: 16 residues. This chain's CDR3 is CASSEAGTSGTNEQYF. The CDR3 DNA reads TGTGCCAGCAGTGAAGCTGGGACTAGCGGGACCAACGAGCAGTACTTC.

For this clonotype: A single base separates this from a much larger clone, so it may be a read error. The rearrangement joins TRBV20-1 to TRBJ1-5; D may be TRBD1 (6 bases). This CDR3 region has 15 residues. Germline CDR1 is DFQATT and CDR2 is SNEGSKA (reference sequence). The V and J ends lost 6 bases and 4 bases respectively, with 19 bases between them. The DNA of the CDR3 is TGCAGTGCGAGACAGGTTTTTGGTCGGAATCAGCCCCAGCATTTT. This translates into CSARQVFGRNQPQHF.

This chain connects TRBV28 to TRBJ1-3; TRBD1 matches 8 bases. Germline V gene data show CDR1 as MDHEN and CDR2 as SYDVKM. Trimming cost V 6 bases and J 4 bases; bases outside gene matches: 8. This CDR3 has 15 amino acids. Written as DNA, the CDR3 is TGTGCCAGCAGCGCGCAGGGGGCAGGCGGAAACACCATATATTTT. This translates into CASSAQGAGGNTIYF.

V and J are TRBV28 and TRBJ2-1; D remains unclear. CDR1 is MDHEN, CDR2 SYDVKM, per germline. This CDR3 region has 15 residues. V dropped 5 bases and J dropped 6 bases, with 17 bases sitting between them. CDR3 sequence reads: CASSRTRQPFNEQFF. The CDR3 DNA reads as TGTGCCAGCAGTCGTACGCGGCAGCCCTTCAATGAGCAGTTCTTC.

The genes are TRBV28 and TRBJ2-1, with unresolved D. The CDR3 is 13 amino acids. Germline values: CDR1 MDHEN, CDR2 SYDVKM. The V end lost 6 bases, the J end lost 8 bases, and 14 bases lay between the germline ends. CDR3: CASSRVESDEQFF. The CDR3 DNA follows: TGTGCCAGCAGCCGGGTTGAGAGTGATGAGCAGTTCTTC.

This clonotype was found many times. The chain carries TRBV7-6 and TRBJ2-3; D gene unclear. CDR1 and CDR2 (germline): SGHVS, FNYEAQ. The V and J ends lost 1 base and 3 bases respectively, with 11 bases between them. The CDR3 has 15 amino acids. The CDR3 here is CASSLVGPETDTQYF. CDR3 coding DNA: TGTGCCAGCAGCTTAGTTGGTCCGGAAACAGATACGCAGTATTTT.

This sequence joins TRBV15 and TRBJ2-7, with 9 bases identical to TRBD1. The germline CDR1 and CDR2 sequences are LNHNV and YYDKDF (reference sequence). This CDR3 spans 15 amino acids. With 3 bases clipped from V and 0 bases from J, the junction kept 3 bases outside the gene matches. In nucleotides, the CDR3 is TGTGCCACCAGCAGGGGGACAGGGACCTCCTACGAGCAGTACTTC. Translating gives CATSRGTGTSYEQYF.

J is TRBJ1-5 and V is TRBV19; 8 bases align to TRBD1. V was pared by 5 bases and J by 4 bases, with 4 bases of the junction left unmatched. The CDR3 is 14 amino acids. Germline CDR1 and CDR2: LNHDA and SQIVND (reference sequence). The CDR3 is CASSVQGENQPQHF. The CDR3 DNA sequence: TGTGCCAGTAGTGTACAGGGGGAGAATCAGCCCCAGCATTTT.

Only a few counts were recorded for this clonotype. This chain uses TRBV5-4 with TRBJ1-1; D gene ambiguous. The CDR3 runs 16 residues. The V and J ends lost 0 bases and 3 bases respectively, with 15 bases between them. Germline loops: CDR1 SGHNT, CDR2 YYREEE (reference sequence). The CDR3 is CASSLEARTLHTEAFF. The CDR3 nucleotides read TGTGCCAGCAGCTTGGAAGCTCGCACTTTGCACACTGAAGCTTTCTTT. The whole variable domain, filled in from reference TRBV5-4 and TRBJ1-1, reads ETGVTQSPTHLIKTRGQQVTLRCSSQSGHNTVSWYQQALGQGPQFIFQYYREEENGRGNFPPRFSGLQFPNYSSELNVNALELDDSALYLCASSLEARTLHTEAFFGQGTRLTVV.

This clonotype was picked up a small number of times. The chain employs TRBV6-6 and TRBJ2-7; D is perhaps TRBD1 (6 bases). Trimming left V 6 bases short and J 3 bases short, with 12 bases between. Germline V gives CDR1 MNHNY, CDR2 SVGAGI (reference sequence). There are 13 residues in the CDR3. In DNA form, the CDR3 reads TGTGCCAGCAGGGTCGGACAGAACTACGAGCAGTACTTC. Its protein product is CASRVGQNYEQYF.